Listed below are T cell receptor beta chains from one sample, sequenced in a study of response to subunit inactivated influenza vaccine. From the RT-PCR reads, TCRdb called clonotypes with MiXCR, one entry per CDR3 protein. The sample carries about 520,000 distinct CDR3 sequences, around 25% recorded once. The sequences come from CD4+ T cells sorted from PBMCs, collected roughly 5 days after vaccination. The receptors come from a man aged 50 to 59 who received an inactivated influenza vaccine. Each CDR3 is given with its conserved first and last residue. D genes are given only for firm matches. The size field is filled for only some rows; it gives once, few, many or a size class.

TRBJ2-5 TRBV29-1 NA few TGCAGCGCTAAAGGGACTTACCTCGGGGAGACCCAGTACTTC CSAKGTYLGETQYF
TRBJ1-6 TRBV20-1 TRBD1 few TGCAGTGCTAAAGGACAGGGGGGTTCACCCCTCCACTTT CSAKGQGGSPLHF
TRBJ2-5 TRBV7-8 NA NA TGTGCCAGCAGCCCAGGGAAGACCCAGTACTTC CASSPGKTQYF
TRBJ2-7 TRBV3-1 NA NA TGTGCCAGCAGCCCTTTGGGAGTATTCAAGGGGCAGTACTTC CASSPLGVFKGQYF
TRBJ2-1 TRBV5-6 NA NA TGTGCCAGCAGCTTCGGACTGCTCTGCTACAATGAGCAGTTCTTC CASSFGLLCYNEQFF
TRBJ2-7 TRBV7-9 TRBD1 many TGTGCCAGCAGCGCTGGACAGGGGCCCTACGAGCAGTACTTC CASSAGQGPYEQYF
TRBJ2-1 TRBV4-2 TRBD2 NA TGTGCCAGCAGCCAGACTAGCGTTGACAATGAGCAGTTCTTC CASSQTSVDNEQFF
TRBJ2-3 TRBV20-1 TRBD1 few TGCAGTGCTCCGGGACAGGGGGCATCAGATACGCAGTATTTT CSAPGQGASDTQYF
TRBJ2-4 TRBV24-1 NA NA TGTGCCACCGCTAGCCGGTTAGCCAAAAACATTCAGTACTTC CATASRLAKNIQYF
TRBJ1-1 TRBV7-8 TRBD1 NA TGTGCCAGCAGCGTTACAGGGGGCTCGAACACTGAAGCTTTCTTT CASSVTGGSNTEAFF
TRBJ2-5 TRBV7-6 NA few TGTGCCAGCAGCTTATTCCCGACACAAGAGACCCAGTACTTC CASSLFPTQETQYF
TRBJ1-5 TRBV5-1 NA few TGCGCCAGCAGCGGGGGGGCACCGGGTCAGCCCCAGCATTTT CASSGGAPGQPQHF
TRBJ2-3 TRBV29-1 TRBD2 NA TGCAGCACCGGACTAGTTTCAGATACGCAGTATTTT CSTGLVSDTQYF
TRBJ2-1 TRBV10-3 TRBD2 NA TGTGCCATCAGTGGACTAGCGGGGGGCCCATCGGGGGCCTACAATGAGCAGTTCTTC CAISGLAGGPSGAYNEQFF
TRBJ2-7 TRBV7-2 TRBD2 many TGTGCCAGCAGTTTGGTGGGGGGGACTTACGAGCAGTACTTC CASSLVGGTYEQYF
TRBJ2-5 TRBV7-9 NA NA TGTGCCAGCAGCCGACTTAGAAGGACCAGCAGGGGAGAGACCCAGTACTTC CASSRLRRTSRGETQYF
TRBJ2-2 TRBV4-2 NA NA TGTGCCAGCAGCCAAGATCTGCCCCAGGCGGGCACCGGGGAGCTGTTTTTT CASSQDLPQAGTGELFF
TRBJ2-7 TRBV4-3 NA NA TGCGCCAGCAGCCTGATAATGGTGACCTACGAGCAGTACTTC CASSLIMVTYEQYF
TRBJ2-7 TRBV20-1 NA few TGCAGTGCTAGTTCGCCAGGGTACGAGCAGTACTTC CSASSPGYEQYF
TRBJ2-1 TRBV28 TRBD2 NA TGTGCCAGCAGTAGCGGGGCTCCTTACAATGAGCAGTTCTTC CASSSGAPYNEQFF
TRBJ1-2 TRBV10-3 NA few TGTGCCATCAGTGAGCAGACAGCTAACTATGGCTACACCTTC CAISEQTANYGYTF
TRBJ1-4 TRBV6-1 NA NA TGTGCCAGCAGCGCAGGGTGGGGAAAACTGTTTTTT CASSAGWGKLFF
TRBJ2-7 TRBV7-2 TRBD2 NA TGTGCCAGCAGCTTCGGGGGGGGTAGCTCCTACGAGCAGTACTTC CASSFGGGSSYEQYF
TRBJ2-7 TRBV20-1 TRBD1 few TGCAGTGCTAAGTCGGGACAGGGTAGCTACGAGCAGTACTTC CSAKSGQGSYEQYF
TRBJ2-7 TRBV20-1 TRBD2 few TGCAGTGCTAGAGTAGCGGGGGTCTCCTACGAGCAGTACTTC CSARVAGVSYEQYF
TRBJ2-2 TRBV5-1 TRBD2 few TGCGCCAGCAGCTTGGCCCGGACTAGCGGGGGGGCCGGGGAGCTGTTTTTT CASSLARTSGGAGELFF
TRBJ2-3 TRBV7-2 TRBD1 NA TGTGCCAGCAGCTTAGCCGGGACAGGGGGCTGGGATACGCAGTATTTT CASSLAGTGGWDTQYF
TRBJ2-5 TRBV20-1 NA NA TGCAGTGCTATCGACAGTCTGGAGACCCAGTACTTC CSAIDSLETQYF
TRBJ1-2 TRBV29-1 NA NA TGCAGCGTTGAAGAGGGTTGGGGGGGCTATGGCTACACCTTC CSVEEGWGGYGYTF